This T cell receptor (beta chain) comes out of a study of T cell changes during pregnancy in multiple sclerosis. Data came from immunoSEQ multiplex PCR; TCRdb stores just in-frame clones and leaves some out. The sample lists fewer than 100,000 clones; about 92% were seen once. The germline CDR1 and CDR2 sequences are SGDLS and YYNGEE. This CDR3 is built from 14 residues. V lost 4 bases to trimming and J lost 6 bases, with 13 bases between them. The material was peripheral blood, obtained after pregnancy. The gene calls are TRBV9 and TRBJ2-2; weak D call: TRBD2 (5 bases). This receptor was taken from a female donor in good health, enrolled as a control in a pregnancy study. This CDR3 is CASSPDGSAGELFF. The CDR3 DNA follows: TGTGCCAGCAGCCCTGACGGTAGCGCCGGGGAGCTGTTTTTT.